What follows is one TCR beta chain and its context. What it recognizes is unknown. The data originate from a study of vaccination and CD4 T cells after COVID-19. About the research overall: Overlapping spike pools from SARS-CoV-2 and HCoV-NL63, HCoV-OC43 and HCoV-229E served as culture stimuli.

Documented treatment: approximately 9-day PBMC culture with coronavirus spike peptide pools or control peptides (ViraFEST assay). Study findings and constraints: Spike mono-reactivity was found in 304 of 307 vaccine-specific clones from convalescent patients.

Germline assignment: CDR1 KGHDR and CDR2 SFDVKD. The CDR3 runs to 12 residues. Trimming removed 0 bases at V and 4 bases at J, with 1 base between. At the Johns Hopkins FTIC core, DNA taken from cultured CD4+ T cells was sequenced by way of the Oncomine TCR Beta short-read assay. It was from cultured CD4+ T cells that genomic DNA was extracted. Via MiXCR, TCRdb re-called the PCR reads, giving one row per CDR3 protein. Here the sample spans some 18,000 distinct CDR3 sequences, about 60% being singletons. The sequence came from a human donor who had recovered from COVID-19. The chain recombines TRBV24-1 with TRBJ2-3; D is unclear. Sequenced material: CD4+ T cells from blood, cultured in vitro. In DNA form, the CDR3 reads TGTGCCACCAGTGATTTGCCAGATACGCAGTATTTT. It encodes CATSDLPDTQYF.